This T cell receptor beta chain comes out of a study of blood T cell repertoires in COVID-19. Looking at the study overall: The study drew acute and convalescent COVID-19 samples from the United States, Italy and Spain. T cells, B-cell-depleted T cells, or PBMCs supplied cDNA or gDNA.

The trim removed 7 bases at V and 13 bases at J, leaving 4 bases unmatched. Looked up from germline, CDR1 is SQVTM and CDR2 is ANQGSEA. The CDR3 extends over 9 amino acids. Study processing details: Researchers report that nucleated cell counts were estimated from reference gene primer amplification. Method: immunoSEQ multiplex PCR; TCRdb's copy keeps in-frame clones and lacks some. That table gives V, J and clone size, and the DNA gave D and trimming. The sample has a few hundred thousand clones, 89% seen once. Sequenced sample: peripheral blood. This sequence originates from a middle-aged woman who had recovered from COVID-19. The chain employs TRBV29-1 and TRBJ2-1; 7 positions agree with TRBD1. The CDR3 DNA sequence: TGCAGCGCAGACAGGGACCAGTTCTTC. This gives the protein CSADRDQFF.